Given below is one T cell receptor beta chain in context. TCRdb reprocessed the 5' RACE reads and keeps a single row for each CDR3 protein, giving no DNA. In total, the table holds a few hundred thousand distinct CDR3 sequences. This specimen belongs to a study of T cells expressing NK-cell markers. As for the study in general: Seven sequenced donors out of eight were HCMV-seropositive, one seronegative.

CDR3 length: 16 amino acids. Germline V CDR1 and CDR2: SGDLS, YYNGEE. This sequence joins TRBV9 and TRBJ1-3; TCRdb indicates TRBD1, and absent DNA this call remains unverified. The source is a man aged 18-69 years in good health. Source material: blood T cells: a sorted CD56 or NKG2C T cell subset, CD4+ or CD8+ T cells, or bulk PBMC T cells (not recorded which). The CDR3: CASSPRTGLDGNTIYF.